This TCR beta chain is from a study of T-cell memory formation after mild COVID-19. Study as a whole: Largely donor-specific TCR clusters were found. Findings and limits, study-wide: Pre-infection memory held some responding clones, suggesting pre-existing cross-reactive T cells responded. Specificity for SARS-CoV-2 was not confirmed among the second-wave clones peaking on day 37.

The J segment lost 1 base and the V segment lost 4 bases, leaving 5 bases of the junction unmatched. The CDR3 contains 16 residues. Germline V lookup: CDR1 SGHTA, CDR2 FQGNSA. Using constant-segment primers, 5'RACE produced TCR alpha and TCR beta cDNA libraries carrying sample barcodes and UMIs. TCRdb reprocessed the 5' RACE reads with MiXCR, giving one entry per CDR3 protein. The table has about 29,000 distinct CDR3 sequences, roughly 12% seen once; the top ten hold about 16%. This clonotype was seen many times. Its antigen is not identified. The gene calls are TRBV7-2 and TRBJ2-1; 9 nucleotides agree with TRBD1. The specimen sequenced was PBMCs or a T cell subset sorted from them (not recorded which). This sequence originates from an adult woman who had mild COVID-19 (a few samples of this study predate the infection). Cell type and time point are not known. CDR3 DNA sequence: TGTGCCAGCAGCTCAGTCGGGACAGGGTCCTACAATGAGCAGTTCTTC. Translation: CASSSVGTGSYNEQFF.